What follows are 14 T cell receptor beta chains derived from one specimen sequenced in a study of blood T cell repertoires in COVID-19. Data came from immunoSEQ multiplex PCR; TCRdb stores just in-frame clones and leaves some out. The sample has roughly 67,000 clones; about 90% are singletons. Specimen: peripheral blood. The receptor source for this set is a man aged 50 to 59 with active COVID-19.

This chain uses TRBV2 with TRBJ2-5; the D gene is possibly TRBD1 (5 bases). This CDR3 spans 15 amino acids. Germline V lookup: CDR1 SNHLY, CDR2 FYNNEI. The V gene lost 5 bases and the J gene lost 7 bases, with 20 bases spanning the gap. CDR3 sequence (DNA): TGTGCCAGCAGTTTCTCTCCGGACAACTGGGGGACCCAGTACTTC. Encoded protein: CASSFSPDNWGTQYF.

The chain links TRBV7-9 to TRBJ2-3; TRBD1 matches 10 bases. V lost 3 bases and J lost 1; bases outside the gene matches: 1. The length of the CDR3 is 15 residues. The V gene's germline CDR1 is SEHNR and CDR2 FQNEAQ (reference sequence). In DNA, the CDR3 is TGTGCCAGCAGCTTTGGGACAGGGGGCACAGATACGCAGTATTTT. This codes for CASSFGTGGTDTQYF.

V usage is TRBV6-1 and J usage is TRBJ2-3; D unclear. Germline V CDR1 and CDR2: MNHNS, SASEGT. The CDR3 loop spans 15 amino acids. V shed 2 bases and J shed 3 bases, with 12 bases lying between them. The DNA of the CDR3 is TGTGCCAGCAGTGAACCCGGGTCTGGGACAGATACGCAGTATTTT. Residues: CASSEPGSGTDTQYF.

The rearrangement links TRBV7-9 to TRBJ2-7; 9 bases are shared with TRBD1. The CDR3 length is 14 residues. In germline, CDR1 is SEHNR, CDR2 FQNEAQ (reference sequence). V lost 5 bases to trimming and J lost 0 bases; unmatched junction nucleotides: 2. CDR3 residues: CASSQTGGSYEQYF. The DNA of the CDR3 is TGTGCCAGCAGCCAGACAGGGGGCTCCTACGAGCAGTACTTC.

V usage is TRBV9 and J usage is TRBJ2-5; D may be TRBD1 (6 bases). Germline CDR1 and CDR2: SGDLS and YYNGEE. The length of the CDR3 is 16 residues. Trimming cost V 3 bases and J 1 base, with 16 bases left between them. CDR3 sequence reads: CASSAEGQPFQETQYF. CDR3 coding DNA: TGTGCCAGCAGCGCCGAAGGACAGCCCTTCCAAGAGACCCAGTACTTC.

The chain employs TRBV7-3 and TRBJ2-2, with 8 bases identical to TRBD2. Unmatched junction bases numbered 14, after V lost 5 bases and J lost 3 bases. CDR1 is SGHTA and CDR2 is FQGTGA in the germline V gene. This CDR3 has 18 amino acids. Here the CDR3 reads CASSAYRKAGGDTGELFF. CDR3 DNA: TGTGCCAGCAGCGCGTATCGAAAGGCGGGAGGCGACACCGGGGAGCTGTTTTTT.

The rearrangement joins TRBV5-1 to TRBJ1-1; D is possibly TRBD1 (6 bases). This CDR3 has 16 amino acids. V was pared by 6 bases and J by 1 base, with 19 bases between. Germline V gene data show CDR1 as SGHRS and CDR2 as YFSETQ. In DNA, the CDR3 is TGCGCCAGCACCCCTAGGCCCACAGGGACGAACACTGAAGCTTTCTTT. It codes for CASTPRPTGTNTEAFF. Together with reference TRBV5-1 and TRBJ1-1, the CDR3 gives the full variable domain: KAGVTQTPRYLIKTRGQQVTLSCSPISGHRSVSWYQQTPGQGLQFLFEYFSETQRNKGNFPGRFSGRQFSNSRSEMNVSTLELGDSALYLCASTPRPTGTNTEAFFGQGTRLTVV.

The chain carries TRBV18 and TRBJ2-7; the D is unclear. This CDR3 has 14 amino acids. Germline assignment: CDR1 KGHSH and CDR2 LQKENI. Trimming removed 3 bases from V and 0 bases from J, with 9 bases in between. The CDR3 reads CASSPLQSSYEQYF. Written as DNA, the CDR3 is TGTGCCAGCTCACCTCTACAGAGCTCCTACGAGCAGTACTTC.

DNA for the CDR3: TGTGCCAGCAGTTTATCTATAGGGGCGGCCGAGCAGTACTTC. It codes for CASSLSIGAAEQYF. The V gene is TRBV28, the J gene TRBJ2-7; maybe TRBD1 (5 bases). Germline assignment: CDR1 MDHEN and CDR2 SYDVKM. The CDR3 spans 14 residues. Trimming stripped 1 base from V and 6 bases from J, with 13 bases between.

This chain connects TRBV6-2 or TRBV6-3 to TRBJ2-4, with D maybe TRBD2 (6 bases). CDR1 is MNHEY and CDR2 is SVGEGT in the germline V gene. This CDR3 region has 19 residues. Trimming pared 5 bases from V and 0 bases from J, leaving 23 bases between. CDR3 protein: CASSLPTGGSVVAKNIQYF. CDR3 sequence (DNA): TGTGCCAGCAGTCTACCTACTGGAGGGAGCGTGGTAGCCAAAAACATTCAGTACTTC.

This chain connects TRBV7-9 to TRBJ1-2, with TRBD1 identical over 8 bases. The germline V gene encodes CDR1 SEHNR and CDR2 FQNEAQ (reference sequence). With 4 bases clipped from V and 3 bases from J, the junction kept 7 bases outside the gene matches. This CDR3 has 15 residues. CDR3: CASSYAVGQDYGYTF. As DNA, the CDR3 is TGTGCCAGCAGCTATGCCGTGGGACAGGACTATGGCTACACCTTC. The full variable domain, its missing parts supplied by reference TRBV7-9 and TRBJ1-2, is DTGVSQNPRHKITKRGQNVTFRCDPISEHNRLYWYRQTLGQGPEFLTYFQNEAQLEKSRLLSDRFSAERPKGSFSTLEIQRTEQGDSAMYLCASSYAVGQDYGYTFGSGTRLTVV.

This chain uses TRBV5-1 with TRBJ1-1, with D perhaps TRBD1 (5 bases). Germline V CDR1 and CDR2: SGHRS, YFSETQ. This CDR3 has 13 residues. V lost 3 bases and J 5 bases, leaving 11 bases between the germline ends. The CDR3 loop reads CASSSTVATEAFF. CDR3 nucleotide sequence: TGCGCCAGCAGCTCGACAGTTGCGACTGAAGCTTTCTTT.

V gene TRBV3-1 (or the pseudogene TRBV3-2) combines with J gene TRBJ2-7, with D possibly TRBD1 on 6 matching bases. This CDR3 is 15 amino acids long. Trimming removed 4 bases at V and 0 bases at J, with 13 bases between. The germline V gene has CDR1 LGHDT and CDR2 YNNKEL (reference sequence). The CDR3 sequence is CASSRGQPGSYEQYF. The CDR3 DNA reads as TGTGCCAGCAGCCGAGGACAGCCTGGCTCCTACGAGCAGTACTTC.

The chain combines TRBV7-8 with TRBJ1-5, with no clear D. The CDR3 spans 15 residues. With 7 bases removed from V and 1 base from J, the gap between germline ends came to 14 bases. Germline V gives CDR1 SGHVS, CDR2 FQNEAQ. CDR3 region: CASTLGPGSNQPQHF. As DNA, the CDR3 is TGTGCCAGCACCCTGGGCCCGGGAAGCAATCAGCCCCAGCATTTT.